The entry that follows covers one TCR beta chain sequence. V dropped 7 bases and J dropped 8; count of bases not matched to a gene: 9. The CDR3 is made up of 13 amino acids. Germline assignment: CDR1 SQVTM and CDR2 ANQGSEA. This entry comes from a study of T cells in tuberculosis. Study-wide points: Low-affinity CD1B-GMM tetramer-binding T cells may have been missed.

Cells were sorted from thawed PBMC rested overnight and stained with GMM-loaded CD1B tetramer, viability dye and anti-CD3. CD1B tetramers were loaded with Rhodococcus equi-derived C32 glucose monomycolate. Before cryopreservation, the sorted PBMC lost their CD14-expressing monocytes. Each donor contributed approximately 93,000 sorted tetramer-negative cells. The table came from immunoSEQ multiplex PCR; TCRdb's copy has only in-frame clones and leaves some out. Among 60,000 or so clones, 80% to 85% were seen once, and the ten largest hold roughly 12%. The chain joins TRBV29-1 to TRBJ2-4; 9 bases are a match to TRBD1. The receptor was derived from an adult woman with latent tuberculosis. The specimen was CD1b-GMM tetramer-negative cells sorted from PBMCs. The CDR3 nucleotides are TGCAGCGCGGGACAGGGAGGGAGGTACATTCAGTACTTC. Translation gives CSAGQGGRYIQYF.